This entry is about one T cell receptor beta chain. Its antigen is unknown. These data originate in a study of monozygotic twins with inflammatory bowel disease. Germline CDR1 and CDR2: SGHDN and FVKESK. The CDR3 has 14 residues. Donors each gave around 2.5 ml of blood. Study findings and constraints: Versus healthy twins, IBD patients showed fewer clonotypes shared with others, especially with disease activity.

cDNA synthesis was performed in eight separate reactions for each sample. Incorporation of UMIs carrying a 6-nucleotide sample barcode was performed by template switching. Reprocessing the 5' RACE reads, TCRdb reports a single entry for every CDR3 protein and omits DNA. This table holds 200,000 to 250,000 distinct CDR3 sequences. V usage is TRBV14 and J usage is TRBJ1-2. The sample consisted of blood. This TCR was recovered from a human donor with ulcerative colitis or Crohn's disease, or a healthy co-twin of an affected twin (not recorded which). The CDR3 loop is CASSRGRHDYGYTF.